The subject of this entry is one TCR beta chain. A few counts support this clonotype. The specificity of this receptor is unknown. Base qualities are not at hand, and no much larger clone is one base apart. The sample comes from a study of T cells in Graves' hyperthyroidism and ophthalmopathy (dated by TCRdb to between 2018 and 2021). About the full investigation: Peripheral blood was sampled at the time of initial diagnosis, prior to any treatment. A discovery cohort of roughly 100 patients, approximately 44 with Graves' ophthalmopathy and roughly 59 with stable Graves' hyperthyroidism, was used to find distinguishing TCR V-J signatures. Prospective prediction of ophthalmopathy was tested in an independent validation cohort consisting of 18 to 20 hyperthyroidism patients and more than 15 patients who later progressed to ophthalmopathy. For training and testing, the 80 to 100 patients in the discovery cohort were randomly divided in a 7:3 ratio. In addition, the study compared T-cell repertoires in thyroid tissue and in blood from several Graves' hyperthyroidism patients. Once sampling was done, hyperthyroidism patients were given methimazole at a starting dose of 30 mg daily, whereas ophthalmopathy patients were given high-dose intravenous methylprednisolone. The paper describes TCR Vbeta CDR3 sequencing of 135 peripheral blood samples, made up of 43 ophthalmopathy patients, more than 70 hyperthyroidism patients and roughly 17 progressor patients. General study outcomes and caveats: In validation, the model predicted progression to ophthalmopathy a median of around 6.5 months before onset, with over 60% sensitivity and more than 72% specificity. Most expanded thyroid clonotypes (frequency above 0.001) were also found in blood, which suggests that blood repertoires may mirror thyroid immune responses. Ophthalmopathy was separated from stable hyperthyroidism by a 13 V-J signature model, with 85% to 90% sensitivity and roughly 84% specificity obtained in cross-validation and 80%/75% obtained in testing. No statistical method was used to fix the sample size in advance, and group allocation was not hidden from the investigators.

The TCR beta CDR3 regions were amplified from RNA transcripts. The first round of RT-PCR for the TCR CDR3 was performed with the HTBI primer set and the Qiagen OneStep RT-PCR kit. The libraries were constructed in a second round of multiplex PCR and then size-selected and purified. Paired-end sequencing of the libraries was performed with 100 bp reads on an Illumina HiSeq2000. As for the authors' bioinformatics: SOAPnuke was used to process the raw data, removing reads that contained adapters or uncalled bases, had a mean Phred below 15, or lacked an exact match to the constant primer or identifier. High-quality paired reads were merged using COPE v1.2.5, and each unique nucleotide sequence was defined as a clonotype. Clonotypes were aligned to IMGT TRBV, TRBD and TRBJ reference segments using MiTCR v1.1. Analysis was restricted to V-J combinations with a frequency above 0.0001, which covered roughly 99% of repertoires. A TCS score was defined as the ratio of F50 (clonal expansion) to E x V (chaos), with BLOSUM62-based TCRdist applied between CDR3 peptides within each V-J. Welch's t-statistics and random forest reduced just over 500 V-J features to around 14, which were used in a naive Bayes classifier (R e1071). The raw public data were reprocessed by TCRdb itself: fastp quality trimming at Q25, MiXCR clonotype calling, in-frame beta chains only. Rows with a matching CDR3 protein are joined into one entry that keeps the most common DNA and genes. In this record, the V and J calls reflect TCRdb's handling and not the investigators' own analysis. The sample table lists under 350,000 distinct CDR3 sequences, about 15% of them with a count of one. The top ten constitute around 55% of the sample.

In the ophthalmopathy patients, disease was moderately to severely active, with a Clinical Activity Score of 3 or more, a NOSPECS grade of 4 or more, and a duration of less than 3 months. The study excluded patients with uncontrolled infections, other autoimmune diseases, pregnancy or lactation. Diagnoses relied on clinical symptoms, serum thyroxine and TRAb, thyroid ultrasound and orbital computed tomography. PBMCs were separated from under 11 ml of fresh peripheral blood using Ficoll-Paque density gradient centrifugation. Trizol reagent was used to extract total RNA, and RNA quality was then checked on an Agilent 2100 Bioanalyzer. The CDR1 and CDR2 encoded by the germline V gene (reference sequence) are LGHDT and YNNKEL. V ends up 0 bases short and J 0 bases short, with an unmatched junction base count of 1. The CDR3 goes from the cysteine to the phenylalanine over 18 residues. Only the CDR3 region is kept as DNA, spanning 54 bases read in frame from base 1.

Sequencing was carried out using blood. The clonotype comes from a woman aged 55-75 years with Graves' ophthalmopathy. The chain joins TRBV3-1 to TRBJ2-6, with TRBD1 identical over 11 junction bases. The DNA sequence is TGTGCCAGCAGCCAAGATGGACAGGGGGCCTCTGGGGCCAACGTCCTGACTTTC. This yields the protein CASSQDGQGASGANVLTF.